This T cell receptor beta chain is from a study of OX40 agonist ivuxolimab in advanced cancers. Study as a whole: Dose-escalation patients were diagnosed with hepatocellular carcinoma, melanoma, renal cell cancer or head and neck cancer. Allowance was made for prior anti-PD-1, anti-PD-L1 or anti-CTLA-4 therapy, and around 41% had some.

Note on this clone: The antigen remains undetermined.

Broader study findings: Still undetermined is the antigen specificity of the expanded peripheral T cells.

Systemic immunosuppression or autoimmune disease history was grounds to exclude patients. The repertoire was sequenced with immunoSEQ multiplex PCR; TCRdb's copy has only in-frame clones and lacks some. Counted here are tens of thousands of clones, about four fifths occurring once; the ten biggest clones make up less than 0.9%. The sample consisted of CD4+ or CD8+ T cells sorted from blood, taken in a trial of the OX40 agonist ivuxolimab. This TCR was recovered from an adult with an advanced solid tumor such as melanoma, head and neck, liver or kidney cancer.

The CDR3 nucleotides are TGTGCCAGCAGCTCCCGAGGGCGGCCGGGGGGCGGGGAGCTGTTTTTT. It encodes CASSSRGRPGGGELFF. The gene calls are TRBV7-6 and TRBJ2-2; TRBD2 aligns across 7 bases. The CDR3 covers 16 residues. CDR1 is SGHVS and CDR2 is FNYEAQ in the germline V gene. Trimming removed 4 bases from V and 7 bases from J; junction bases left unmatched: 12.